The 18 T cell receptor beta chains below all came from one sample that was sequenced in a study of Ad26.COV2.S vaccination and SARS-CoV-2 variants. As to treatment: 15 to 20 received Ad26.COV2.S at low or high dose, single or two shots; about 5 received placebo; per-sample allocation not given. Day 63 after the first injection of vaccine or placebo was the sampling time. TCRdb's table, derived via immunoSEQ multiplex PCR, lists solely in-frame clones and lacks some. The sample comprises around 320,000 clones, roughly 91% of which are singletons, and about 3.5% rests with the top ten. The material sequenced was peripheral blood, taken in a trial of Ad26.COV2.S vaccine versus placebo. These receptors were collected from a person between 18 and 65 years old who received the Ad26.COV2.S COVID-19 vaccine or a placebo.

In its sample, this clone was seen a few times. The CDR3 bases are TGTGCCAGCAGCGTAGGAGGGGGAGGGGTTGACTATGGCTACACCTTC. It translates to CASSVGGGGVDYGYTF. The genes are TRBV9 and TRBJ1-2, with a weak D call TRBD1 (6 bases). The length of the CDR3 is 16 residues. V was trimmed by 0 bases and J by 3 bases, leaving 15 bases between them. Germline V gene lookup returns CDR1 SGDLS and CDR2 YYNGEE.

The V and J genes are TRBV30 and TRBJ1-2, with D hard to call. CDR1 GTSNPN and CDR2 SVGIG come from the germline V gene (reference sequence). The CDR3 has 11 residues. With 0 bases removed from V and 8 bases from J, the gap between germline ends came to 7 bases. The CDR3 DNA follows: TGTGCCTGGAGTGTAAGTCTGGGCTACACCTTC. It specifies CAWSVSLGYTF. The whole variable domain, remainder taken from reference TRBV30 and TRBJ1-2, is SQTIHQWPATLVQPVGSPLSLECTVEGTSNPNLYWYRQAAGRGLQLLFYSVGIGQISSEVPQNLSASRPQDRQFILSSKKLLLSDSGFYLCAWSVSLGYTFGSGTRLTVV.

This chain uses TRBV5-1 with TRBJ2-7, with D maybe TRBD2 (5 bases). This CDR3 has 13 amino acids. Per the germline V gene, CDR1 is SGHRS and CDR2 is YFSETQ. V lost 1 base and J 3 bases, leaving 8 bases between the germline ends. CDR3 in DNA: TGCGCCAGCAGCTTGACCGGGGACTACGAGCAGTACTTC. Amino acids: CASSLTGDYEQYF.

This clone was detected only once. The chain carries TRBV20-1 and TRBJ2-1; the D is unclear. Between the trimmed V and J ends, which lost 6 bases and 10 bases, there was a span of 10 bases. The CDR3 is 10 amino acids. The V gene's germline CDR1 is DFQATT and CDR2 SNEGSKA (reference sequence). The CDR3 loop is CSALRWEQFF. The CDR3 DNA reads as TGCAGTGCCCTCCGATGGGAGCAGTTCTTC.

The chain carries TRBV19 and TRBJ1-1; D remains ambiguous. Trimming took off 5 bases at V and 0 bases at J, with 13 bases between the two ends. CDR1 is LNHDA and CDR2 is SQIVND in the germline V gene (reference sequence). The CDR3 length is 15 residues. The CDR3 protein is CASSLQHRVNTEAFF. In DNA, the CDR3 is TGTGCCAGTAGTCTTCAGCACCGGGTGAACACTGAAGCTTTCTTT.

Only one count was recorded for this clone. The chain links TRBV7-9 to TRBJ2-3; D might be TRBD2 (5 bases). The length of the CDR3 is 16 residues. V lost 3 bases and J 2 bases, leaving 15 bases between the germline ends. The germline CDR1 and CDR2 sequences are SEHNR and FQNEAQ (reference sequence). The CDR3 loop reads CASSFLVGMTTDTQYF. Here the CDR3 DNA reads TGTGCCAGCAGCTTCCTTGTCGGGATGACCACAGATACGCAGTATTTT.

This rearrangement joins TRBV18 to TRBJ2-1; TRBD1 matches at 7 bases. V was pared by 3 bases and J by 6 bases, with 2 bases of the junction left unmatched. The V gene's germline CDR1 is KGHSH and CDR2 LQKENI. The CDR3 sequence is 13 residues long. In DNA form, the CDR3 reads TGTGCCAGCTCACCCGGACAGGTCAATGAGCAGTTCTTC. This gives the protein CASSPGQVNEQFF.

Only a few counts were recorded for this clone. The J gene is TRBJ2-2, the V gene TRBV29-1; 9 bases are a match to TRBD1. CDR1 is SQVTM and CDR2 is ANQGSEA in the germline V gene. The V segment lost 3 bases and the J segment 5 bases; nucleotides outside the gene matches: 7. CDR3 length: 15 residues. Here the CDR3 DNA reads TGCAGCGTTGATGGGGGACAGGGTGTTACCGGGGAGCTGTTTTTT. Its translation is CSVDGGQGVTGELFF.

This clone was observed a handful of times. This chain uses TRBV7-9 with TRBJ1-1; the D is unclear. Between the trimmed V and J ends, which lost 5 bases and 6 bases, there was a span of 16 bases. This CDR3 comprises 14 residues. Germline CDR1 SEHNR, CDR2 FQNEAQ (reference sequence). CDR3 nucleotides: TGTGCCAGCAGCCCACCGGGATACTACGCTGAAGCTTTCTTT. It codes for CASSPPGYYAEAFF.

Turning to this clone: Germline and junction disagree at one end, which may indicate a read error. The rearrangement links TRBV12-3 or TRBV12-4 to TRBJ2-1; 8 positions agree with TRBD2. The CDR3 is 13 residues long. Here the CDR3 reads CASTQLHSSGFIF. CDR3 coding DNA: TGTGCCAGCACCCAACTGCACTCTAGCGGGTTTATCTTC.

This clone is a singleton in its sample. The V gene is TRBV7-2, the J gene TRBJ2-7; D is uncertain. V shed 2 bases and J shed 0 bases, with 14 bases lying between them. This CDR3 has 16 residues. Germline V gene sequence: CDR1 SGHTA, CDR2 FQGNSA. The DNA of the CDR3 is TGTGCCAGCAGCTTAAGCGCAGGCTCACGCTCCTACGAGCAGTACTTC. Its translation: CASSLSAGSRSYEQYF.

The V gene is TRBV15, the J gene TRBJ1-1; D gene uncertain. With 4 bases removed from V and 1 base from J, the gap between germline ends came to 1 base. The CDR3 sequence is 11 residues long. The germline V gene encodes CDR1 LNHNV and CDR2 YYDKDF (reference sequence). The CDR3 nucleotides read TGTGCCACCAGCAAGAACACTGAAGCTTTCTTT. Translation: CATSKNTEAFF.

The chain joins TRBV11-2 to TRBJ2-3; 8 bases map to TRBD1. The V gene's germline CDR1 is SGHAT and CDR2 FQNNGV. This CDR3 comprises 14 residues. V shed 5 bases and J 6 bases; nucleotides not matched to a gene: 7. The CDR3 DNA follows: TGTGCCAGCAGCGGGACAGGTCACCTGGATACGCAGTATTTT. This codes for CASSGTGHLDTQYF.

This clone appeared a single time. The CDR3 nucleotides are TGTGCCAGCAGCGGAGGGGGGGGTACCTACAATGAGCAGTTCTTC. This translates into CASSGGGGTYNEQFF. The chain couples TRBV11-3 to TRBJ2-1; D perhaps matches TRBD2 (7 bases). CDR3 size: 15 residues. Trimming shortened V by 5 bases and J by 2 bases, and 13 bases separated the two germline ends. Per the germline V gene, CDR1 is SGHNT and CDR2 is YENEEA.

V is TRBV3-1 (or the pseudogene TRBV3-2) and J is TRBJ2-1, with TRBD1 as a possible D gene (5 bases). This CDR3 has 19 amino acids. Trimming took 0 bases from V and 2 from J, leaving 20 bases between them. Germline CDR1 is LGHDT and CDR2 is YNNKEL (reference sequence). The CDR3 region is CASSQDTGDSPGPYNEQFF. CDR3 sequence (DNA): TGTGCCAGCAGCCAAGATACAGGTGACAGCCCCGGGCCCTACAATGAGCAGTTCTTC.

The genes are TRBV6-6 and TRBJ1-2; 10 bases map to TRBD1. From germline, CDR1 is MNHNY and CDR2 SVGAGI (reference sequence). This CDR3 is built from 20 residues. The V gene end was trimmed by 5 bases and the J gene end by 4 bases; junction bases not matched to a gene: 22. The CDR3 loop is CASSRSLLRPGTGEFYGYTF. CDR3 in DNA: TGTGCCAGCAGTCGCAGCTTGCTCCGCCCCGGGACAGGGGAATTCTATGGCTACACCTTC.

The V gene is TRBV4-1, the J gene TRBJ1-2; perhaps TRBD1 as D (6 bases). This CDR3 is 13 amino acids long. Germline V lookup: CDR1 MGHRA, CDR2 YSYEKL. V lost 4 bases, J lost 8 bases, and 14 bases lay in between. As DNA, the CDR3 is TGCGCCAGCAGCCCTCCGGGGGCTTGGGGCTACACCTTC. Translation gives CASSPPGAWGYTF.

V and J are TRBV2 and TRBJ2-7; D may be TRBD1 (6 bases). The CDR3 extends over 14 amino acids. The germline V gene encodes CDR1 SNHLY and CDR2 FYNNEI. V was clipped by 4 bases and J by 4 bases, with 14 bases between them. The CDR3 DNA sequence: TGTGCCAGCAGTGGAGGACAGATCGTTTACGAGCAGTACTTC. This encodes CASSGGQIVYEQYF. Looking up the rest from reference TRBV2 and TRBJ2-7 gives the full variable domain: EPEVTQTPSHQVTQMGQEVILRCVPISNHLYFYWYRQILGQKVEFLVSFYNNEISEKSEIFDDQFSVERPDGSNFTLKIRSTKLEDSAMYFCASSGGQIVYEQYFGPGTRLTVT.